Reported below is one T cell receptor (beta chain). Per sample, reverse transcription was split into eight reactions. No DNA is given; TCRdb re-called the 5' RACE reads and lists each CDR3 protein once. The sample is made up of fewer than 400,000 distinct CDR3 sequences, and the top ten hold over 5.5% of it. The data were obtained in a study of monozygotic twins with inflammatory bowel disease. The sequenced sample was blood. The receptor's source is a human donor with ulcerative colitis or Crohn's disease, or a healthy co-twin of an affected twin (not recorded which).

Here the CDR3 reads CASSALMGQGNEKLFF. The chain combines TRBV9 with TRBJ1-4; TCRdb selects TRBD1, and the lack of DNA leaves this call unchecked. The CDR3 runs to 16 residues. The germline gives CDR1 SGDLS, CDR2 YYNGEE.